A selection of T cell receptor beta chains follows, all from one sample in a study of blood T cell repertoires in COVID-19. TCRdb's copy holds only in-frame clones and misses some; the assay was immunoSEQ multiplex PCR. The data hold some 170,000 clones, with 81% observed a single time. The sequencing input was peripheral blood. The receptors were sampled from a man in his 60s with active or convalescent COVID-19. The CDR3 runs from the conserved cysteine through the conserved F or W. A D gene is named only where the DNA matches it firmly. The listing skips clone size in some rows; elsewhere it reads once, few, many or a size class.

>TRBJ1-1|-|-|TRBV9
TGTGCCAGCAACCGACAGCCGAACACTGAAGCTTTCTTT
CASNRQPNTEAFF
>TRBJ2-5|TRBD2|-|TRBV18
TGTGCCAGCTCACTCAGCGGGAGGCAAGAGACCCAGTACTTC
CASSLSGRQETQYF
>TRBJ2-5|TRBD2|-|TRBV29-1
TGCAGCGTTGACCCGGGACTAGCAGCGGAGACCCAGTACTTC
CSVDPGLAAETQYF
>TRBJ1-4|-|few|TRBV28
TGTGCCAGCAGTTCCCCAGGGTTTGAAAAACTGTTTTTT
CASSSPGFEKLFF
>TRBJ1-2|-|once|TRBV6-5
TGTGCCAGTTCTCTGAGCGGGGGGTATGGCTACACCTTC
CASSLSGGYGYTF
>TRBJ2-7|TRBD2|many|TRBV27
TGTGCCAGCAGTTATGGGACTAGCGGGGATTACGAGCAGTACTTC
CASSYGTSGDYEQYF
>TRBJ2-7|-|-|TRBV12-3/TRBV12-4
TGTGCCAGCAGTCTGGGGGGTGGATACGAGCAGTACTTC
CASSLGGGYEQYF
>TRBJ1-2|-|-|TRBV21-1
TGTGCCAGCAGCACCTCGCCGGTCGTTCACTATGGCTACACCTTC
CASSTSPVVHYGYTF
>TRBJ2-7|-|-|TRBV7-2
TGTGCCAGCAGCTTAAGCAGCGGAAACCCCTACGAGCAGTACTTC
CASSLSSGNPYEQYF
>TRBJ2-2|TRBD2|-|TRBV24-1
TGTGCCACCAGTGACGGGACTAGCGGGACCGCGAACACCGGGGAGCTGTTTTTT
CATSDGTSGTANTGELFF
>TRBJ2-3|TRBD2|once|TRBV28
TGTGCCAGCTCTTTAACCCCCGCGGCGGGAGCGGAAGATACGCAGTATTTT
CASSLTPAAGAEDTQYF
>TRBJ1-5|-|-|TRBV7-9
TGTGCCAGCAGCGACCGGGACACGAATCAGCCCCAGCATTTT
CASSDRDTNQPQHF
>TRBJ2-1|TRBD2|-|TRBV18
TGTGCCAGCTCAAGGGGACTAGCGAAAAACTCCTACAATGAGCAGTTCTTC
CASSRGLAKNSYNEQFF
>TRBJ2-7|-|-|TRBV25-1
TGTGCCAGCAGTGCGCGGGCCCCTGGCGAGCAGTACTTC
CASSARAPGEQYF